The 25 T cell receptor beta chains presented below share a single source sample, sequenced in a study of control samples from healthy donors and cancer patients. TCRdb's table, derived via immunoSEQ multiplex PCR, lists solely in-frame clones and lacks some. The sample gives 90,000 or so clones, 85% to 90% of which show up once; 6% to 9.5% is in the top ten. Sample: blood. The receptors stem from a woman aged 55-70 years in good health.

The chain combines TRBV7-6 with TRBJ2-7; 9 nucleotides align to TRBD2. With 3 bases clipped from V and 4 bases from J, the junction kept 4 bases outside the gene matches. CDR1 is SGHVS and CDR2 is FNYEAQ in the germline V gene. CDR3 size: 14 residues. The CDR3 loop reads CASSLGLASYEQYF. The CDR3 bases are TGTGCCAGCAGCTTGGGACTAGCTTCTTACGAGCAGTACTTC.

In DNA form, the CDR3 reads TGTGCCAGCAGTTTCGGCCCCCCGACAGGGGGGGAAGATACGCAGTATTTT. Amino acids: CASSFGPPTGGEDTQYF. The chain links TRBV27 to TRBJ2-3, with 9 bases matching TRBD1. CDR3 length: 17 residues. V dropped 3 bases and J dropped 5; count of bases not matched to a gene: 12. Germline CDR1 reads MNHEY; CDR2 reads SMNVEV (reference sequence).

The rearrangement joins TRBV24-1 to TRBJ2-3; a weak D match, TRBD2 (5 bases). From germline, CDR1 is KGHDR and CDR2 SFDVKD. The V end was cut by 4 bases, the J end by 4 bases, with 17 bases between. This CDR3 comprises 16 residues. The CDR3 spells CATSDASAGLSDTQYF. The CDR3 nucleotides are TGTGCCACCAGTGACGCCTCGGCGGGTCTTTCAGATACGCAGTATTTT.

The chain links TRBV18 to TRBJ1-5; 12 nucleotides align to TRBD1. CDR3 length: 18 residues. Germline values: CDR1 KGHSH, CDR2 LQKENI. Trimming cost V 3 bases and J 1 base; bases outside gene matches: 7. The CDR3 protein is CASSPPGQGAGSNQPQHF. CDR3 bases: TGTGCCAGCTCACCTCCGGGACAGGGGGCGGGAAGCAATCAGCCCCAGCATTTT.

This chain connects TRBV18 to TRBJ1-1, with 7 bases that match TRBD1. V was pared by 2 bases and J by 1 base, with 4 bases of the junction left unmatched. The V gene's germline CDR1 is KGHSH and CDR2 LQKENI. This CDR3 is built from 15 residues. In nucleotides, the CDR3 is TGTGCCAGCTCACCAGGCGGGACAGAGAACACTGAAGCTTTCTTT. Protein: CASSPGGTENTEAFF.

This clone was detected only once. The CDR3 protein is CAWSPGPLPLHF. The CDR3 DNA follows: TGTGCCTGGAGTCCGGGACCCTTACCCCTCCACTTT. This chain uses TRBV30 with TRBJ1-6, with a possible D match to TRBD1 (5 bases). The germline CDR1 and CDR2 sequences are GTSNPN and SVGIG (reference sequence). The CDR3 is made up of 12 amino acids. V lost 2 bases, J lost 12 bases, and 11 bases lay in between.

The chain combines TRBV10-3 with TRBJ1-5; 7 nucleotides match TRBD1. CDR3 size: 14 residues. Trimming took 6 bases from V and 1 from J; bases not matched to a gene: 3. Germline loops: CDR1 ENHRY, CDR2 SYGVKD. CDR3 residues: CAIRPGGSNQPQHF. CDR3 DNA sequence: TGTGCCATCAGGCCAGGGGGAAGCAATCAGCCCCAGCATTTT.

The chain recombines TRBV9 with TRBJ2-2; D gene uncertain. The V end was cut by 0 bases, the J end by 6 bases, with 6 bases between. CDR1 and CDR2 (germline): SGDLS, YYNGEE. The CDR3 spans 13 residues. The CDR3 region has the DNA TGTGCCAGCAGCGTAGTAGTCGCCGGGGAGCTGTTTTTT. It yields the protein CASSVVVAGELFF.

This chain connects TRBV18 to TRBJ1-1, with a possible D match to TRBD1 (5 bases). Germline CDR1 and CDR2: KGHSH and LQKENI. The CDR3 sequence is 15 residues long. Trimming shortened V by 1 base and J by 4 bases, and 13 bases separated the two germline ends. The CDR3 region has the DNA TGTGCCAGCTCACCACTGGGCAGGGCTCGCACTGAAGCTTTCTTT. It is translated as CASSPLGRARTEAFF.

The rearrangement links TRBV9 to TRBJ2-2; 9 bases are shared with TRBD2. The J segment lost 0 bases and the V segment lost 3 bases, leaving 6 bases of the junction unmatched. Per germline, CDR1 SGDLS and CDR2 YYNGEE. The CDR3 is made up of 17 amino acids. The CDR3 DNA follows: TGTGCCAGCAGCGAAACCCGACTAGCGGCGAACACCGGGGAGCTGTTTTTT. Amino acids: CASSETRLAANTGELFF.

About this clone: Other nucleotide sequences in the sample specify the same CDR3. The chain couples TRBV3-1 (or the pseudogene TRBV3-2) to TRBJ2-3, with 7 bases lining up with TRBD2. Germline loops: CDR1 LGHDT, CDR2 YNNKEL (reference sequence). Losses at the gene ends were 4 bases for V and 1 base for J; bases not matched to a gene: 2. The CDR3 consists of 14 residues. The CDR3 region has the DNA TGTGCCAGCAGCCGAAGCGGGGGCACAGATACGCAGTATTTT. The encoded protein is CASSRSGGTDTQYF.

The genes are TRBV11-3 and TRBJ1-1; D is unresolved. This CDR3 spans 14 amino acids. Trimming stripped 1 base from V and 0 bases from J, with 6 bases between. Germline V CDR1 and CDR2: SGHNT, YENEEA. The CDR3 sequence: CASSLGNMNTEAFF. The DNA of the CDR3 is TGTGCCAGCAGCTTAGGGAACATGAACACTGAAGCTTTCTTT.

The chain recombines TRBV19 with TRBJ1-5; TRBD1 is a possible D gene (6 bases). The CDR3 covers 14 residues. V was cut by 4 bases and J by 5 bases, with 12 bases left in between. Germline CDR1 LNHDA, CDR2 SQIVND (reference sequence). The CDR3 spells CASSTDRRDQPQHF. In DNA form, the CDR3 reads TGTGCCAGTAGTACCGACAGGAGGGATCAGCCCCAGCATTTT.

The chain employs TRBV14 and TRBJ1-1; 8 nucleotides line up with TRBD1. The germline gives CDR1 SGHDN, CDR2 FVKESK. The CDR3 totals 14 residues. V lost 4 bases, J lost 1 base, and 2 bases stayed unmatched. The CDR3 here is CASSLDRANTEAFF. The CDR3 DNA reads as TGTGCCAGCAGCCTGGACAGGGCGAACACTGAAGCTTTCTTT. The full variable domain, with the rest looked up from reference TRBV14 and TRBJ1-1, is EAGVTQFPSHSVIEKGQTVTLRCDPISGHDNLYWYRRVMGKEIKFLLHFVKESKQDESGMPNNRFLAERTGGTYSTLKVQPAELEDSGVYFCASSLDRANTEAFFGQGTRLTVV.

The chain joins TRBV13 to TRBJ2-2, with D possibly TRBD1 on 5 matching bases. Trimming cost V 6 bases and J 7 bases, with 12 bases left between them. The length of the CDR3 is 13 residues. CDR1 and CDR2 from the germline V gene are PRHDT and FYEKMQ (reference sequence). Here the CDR3 reads CASSIRVVGELFF. CDR3 DNA sequence: TGTGCCAGCAGTATCAGGGTAGTCGGGGAGCTGTTTTTT.

V gene TRBV30 combines with J gene TRBJ1-1; no firm D call. With 0 bases removed from V and 3 bases from J, the gap between germline ends came to 11 bases. The CDR3 is 14 amino acids. CDR1 is GTSNPN and CDR2 is SVGIG in the germline V gene (reference sequence). The CDR3 spells CAWSVDPVDTEAFF. The DNA of the CDR3 is TGTGCCTGGAGTGTCGACCCGGTGGACACTGAAGCTTTCTTT.

This rearrangement joins TRBV14 to TRBJ1-3, with D tentatively TRBD1 (6 bases). Per germline, CDR1 SGHDN and CDR2 FVKESK. Trimming removed 1 base at V and 4 bases at J, with 11 bases between. The CDR3 has 15 residues. The CDR3 bases are TGTGCCAGCAGCCAAGTTCTCGGGACAGGAAACACCATATATTTT. This encodes CASSQVLGTGNTIYF.

The chain recombines TRBV7-9 with TRBJ2-1, with 9 bases aligning to TRBD2. This CDR3 has 16 residues. Trimming at V came to 2 bases and at J to 8 bases, leaving 10 bases not matched to a gene. From germline, CDR1 is SEHNR and CDR2 FQNEAQ (reference sequence). This chain's CDR3 is CASSLRGRAKYDEQFF. The DNA for the CDR3 is TGTGCCAGCAGCTTACGCGGGAGGGCCAAATACGATGAGCAGTTCTTC. Variable domain in full (rest from reference TRBV7-9 and TRBJ2-1): DTGVSQNPRHKITKRGQNVTFRCDPISEHNRLYWYRQTLGQGPEFLTYFQNEAQLEKSRLLSDRFSAERPKGSFSTLEIQRTEQGDSAMYLCASSLRGRAKYDEQFFGPGTRLTVL.

In its sample, this clone was seen once. The CDR3 bases are TGTGCCAGCTTACCCACAGGGTTCCGTAGTCAGCCCCAGCATTTT. As protein: CASLPTGFRSQPQHF. This chain links TRBV28 with TRBJ1-5; D may be TRBD1 (6 bases). The V gene lost 8 bases and the J gene lost 6 bases, with 20 bases spanning the gap. CDR3 length equals 15 residues. CDR1 MDHEN and CDR2 SYDVKM come from the germline V gene.

This chain uses TRBV19 with TRBJ1-5; no clear D. Per the germline V gene, CDR1 is LNHDA and CDR2 is SQIVND (reference sequence). V lost 7 bases and J lost 6, with 16 bases in between. The CDR3 extends over 14 amino acids. For the CDR3, the DNA is TGTGCCAGTAACTACAGACTCGAGGGTCAGCCCCAGCATTTT. Its protein is CASNYRLEGQPQHF.

The J gene is TRBJ1-1, the V gene TRBV18, with TRBD1 identical over 7 bases. The germline V gene has CDR1 KGHSH and CDR2 LQKENI. J was trimmed by 3 bases and V by 3 bases; bases with no gene match: 4. The CDR3 loop spans 14 amino acids. The chain's CDR3 is CASSPDRVYTEAFF. The CDR3 DNA reads as TGTGCCAGCTCACCCGACAGGGTGTACACTGAAGCTTTCTTT.

The rearrangement links TRBV5-1 to TRBJ2-2; unclear D gene. The CDR3 consists of 17 residues. Germline-derived CDR1 and CDR2 are SGHRS and YFSETQ. V was trimmed by 6 bases and J by 0 bases, leaving 18 bases between them. CDR3 protein: CASNPGHGESNTGELFF. The DNA for the CDR3 is TGCGCCAGCAACCCCGGGCACGGAGAGTCGAACACCGGGGAGCTGTTTTTT. The full variable domain, in which reference TRBV5-1 and TRBJ2-2 provide the parts outside the CDR3, is KAGVTQTPRYLIKTRGQQVTLSCSPISGHRSVSWYQQTPGQGLQFLFEYFSETQRNKGNFPGRFSGRQFSNSRSEMNVSTLELGDSALYLCASNPGHGESNTGELFFGEGSRLTVL.

This clone was seen only once. This chain joins TRBV27 and TRBJ1-5; no reliable D call. Germline CDR1 and CDR2: MNHEY and SMNVEV (reference sequence). V lost 0 bases and J lost 4, with 10 bases in between. This CDR3 is 15 amino acids long. The CDR3 nucleotides are TGTGCCAGCAGTTTATCGAAACGGGGTAATCAGCCCCAGCATTTT. It translates to CASSLSKRGNQPQHF.

CDR3 DNA sequence: TGTGCCAGCAGTTACGGCCAGGTCACCGGGGAGCTGTTTTTT. It encodes CASSYGQVTGELFF. The V call is TRBV6-2 or TRBV6-3, the J call TRBJ2-2; unclear D gene. Trimming left V 2 bases short and J 4 bases short, with 8 bases between. In germline, CDR1 is MNHEY, CDR2 SVGEGT. The CDR3 sequence is 14 residues long.

This rearrangement joins TRBV10-3 to TRBJ2-2, with D possibly TRBD2 on 6 matching bases. CDR3 length equals 14 residues. CDR1 is ENHRY, CDR2 SYGVKD, per germline. V lost 10 bases, J lost 1 base, and 13 bases lay in between. The CDR3 DNA reads TGTGCCACCGCTGATAGCGGGAACACCGGGGAGCTGTTTTTT. Translation gives CATADSGNTGELFF.